This T cell receptor beta chain was identified in a study of cytomegalovirus exposure and HLA in healthy donors. Study-level results: Association of a missense DCLRE1C variant with TCR beta V- and J-gene trimming was reported in a later analysis. When analyzed later, the rates of TCR association showed variation by HLA locus, with DRB1 the most and HLA-C the fewest.

Healthy individuals who donated bone marrow served as the donors. In regard to this clone: The antigen remains undetermined.

PCR primers comprised 60 Vbeta and 13 Jbeta primers. Per the original data handling: Later analysis identified roughly 84 million unique TCR beta chains, 8.5 million to 13 million shared. The table came from immunoSEQ multiplex PCR; TCRdb's copy has only in-frame clones and leaves some out. That table furnishes V, J and clone size, whereas the DNA furnished D and trimming. This sample has around 140,000 clones; about 80% occur once, and the top ten carry approximately 1.5%. CDR1 MNHEY and CDR2 SVGAGI come from the germline V gene. This CDR3 is 16 amino acids long. V lost 0 bases to trimming and J lost 8 bases, with 16 bases between them.

The sequence was collected from a young man in good health and CMV-seropositive. Specimen: PBMCs. J is TRBJ1-4 and V is TRBV6-5, with a weak D call TRBD1 (5 bases). The CDR3 reads CASSYSREGAGEKLFF. Here the CDR3 DNA reads TGTGCCAGCAGTTACTCGAGAGAAGGGGCAGGAGAAAAACTGTTTTTT.